This TCR beta chain was captured in a study of blood T cells in healthy people across ages. Together with a sample-barcoded 5' primer, a J-beta primer mix was included in a second PCR lasting about 7 to 12 cycles. All samples gave at least 2.5 million CDR3-containing paired-end reads. TCRdb passed the 5' RACE reads through MiXCR, listing each CDR3 protein once. The sample shows around 1.5 million distinct CDR3 sequences, roughly 45% of them seen only once. The sample holds a few counts of this clonotype. The V gene end was trimmed by 7 bases and the J gene end by 0 bases; junction bases not matched to a gene: 5. The CDR3 runs 16 residues. The germline CDR1 and CDR2 sequences are MDHEN and SYDVKM.

The TCR sequence derives from a young woman in good health. Sequenced material: blood. This rearrangement joins TRBV28 to TRBJ2-6; 8 bases are shared with TRBD1. DNA of the CDR3: TGTGCCAGCACCCCGGACAGGGTCTCTGGGGCCAACGTCCTGACTTTC. This gives the protein CASTPDRVSGANVLTF.